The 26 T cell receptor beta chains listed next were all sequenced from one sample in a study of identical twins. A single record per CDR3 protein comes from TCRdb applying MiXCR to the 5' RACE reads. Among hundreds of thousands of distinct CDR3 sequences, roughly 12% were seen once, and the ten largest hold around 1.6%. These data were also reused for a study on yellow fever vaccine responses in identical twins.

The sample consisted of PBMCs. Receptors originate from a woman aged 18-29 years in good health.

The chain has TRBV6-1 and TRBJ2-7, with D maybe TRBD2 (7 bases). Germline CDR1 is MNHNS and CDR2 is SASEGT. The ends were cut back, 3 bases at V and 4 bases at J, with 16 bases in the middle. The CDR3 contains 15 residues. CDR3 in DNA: TGTGCCAGCAGTGATGCGGACAGCGGGAATTACGAGCAGTACGTC. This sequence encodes CASSDADSGNYEQYV.

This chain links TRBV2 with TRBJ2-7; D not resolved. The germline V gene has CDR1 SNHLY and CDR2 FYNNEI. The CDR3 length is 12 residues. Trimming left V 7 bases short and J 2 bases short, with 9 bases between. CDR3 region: CASIGSPYEQYV. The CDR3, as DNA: TGTGCCAGCATCGGCAGCCCCTACGAGCAGTACGTC.

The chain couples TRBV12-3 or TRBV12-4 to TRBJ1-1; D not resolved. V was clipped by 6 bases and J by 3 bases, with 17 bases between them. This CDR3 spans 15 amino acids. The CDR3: CASRLEGIVHTEAFF. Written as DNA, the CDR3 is TGTGCCAGCAGACTCGAAGGGATAGTACACACTGAAGCTTTCTTT.

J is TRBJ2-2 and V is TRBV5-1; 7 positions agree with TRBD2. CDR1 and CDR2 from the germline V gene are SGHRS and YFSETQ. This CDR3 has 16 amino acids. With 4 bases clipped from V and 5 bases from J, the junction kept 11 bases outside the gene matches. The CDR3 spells CASSVEREAGTGELFF. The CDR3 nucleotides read TGCGCCAGCAGCGTCGAACGGGAGGCCGGGACCGGGGAGCTGTTTTTT.

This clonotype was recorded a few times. CDR3 protein: CASSSPGQINSGANVLTF. CDR3 DNA: TGTGCCAGCAGTTCCCCGGGACAGATAAACTCTGGGGCCAACGTCCTGACTTTC. The chain carries TRBV6-2 or TRBV6-3 and TRBJ2-6; TRBD1 agrees at 7 bases. The V gene's germline CDR1 is MNHEY and CDR2 SVGEGT. This CDR3 has 18 amino acids. Trimming cost V 4 bases and J 0 bases; bases outside gene matches: 9.

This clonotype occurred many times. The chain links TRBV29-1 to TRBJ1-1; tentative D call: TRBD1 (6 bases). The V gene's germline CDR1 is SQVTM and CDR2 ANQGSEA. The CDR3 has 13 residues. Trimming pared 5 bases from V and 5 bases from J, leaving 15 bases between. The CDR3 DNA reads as TGCAGCGTTACTACAGGGACTTGGACTGAAGCTTTCTTT. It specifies CSVTTGTWTEAFF. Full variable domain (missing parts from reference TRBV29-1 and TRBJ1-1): SAVISQKPSRDICQRGTSLTIQCQVDSQVTMMFWYRQQPGQSLTLIATANQGSEATYESGFVIDKFPISRPNLTFSTLTVSNMSPEDSSIYLCSVTTGTWTEAFFGQGTRLTVV.

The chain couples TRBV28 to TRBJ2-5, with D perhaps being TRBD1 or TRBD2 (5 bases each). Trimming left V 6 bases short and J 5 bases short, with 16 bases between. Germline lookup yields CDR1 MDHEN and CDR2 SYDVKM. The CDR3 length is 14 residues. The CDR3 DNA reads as TGTGCCAGCAGAACCGACGGGACCTGGGAGACCCAGTACTTC. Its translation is CASRTDGTWETQYF.

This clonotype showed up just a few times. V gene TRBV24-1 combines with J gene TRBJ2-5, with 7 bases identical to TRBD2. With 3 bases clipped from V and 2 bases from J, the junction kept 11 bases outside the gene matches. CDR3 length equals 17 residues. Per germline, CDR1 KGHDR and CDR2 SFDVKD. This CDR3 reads CATSDRLEGAGQETQYF. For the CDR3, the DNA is TGTGCCACCAGTGATCGCCTGGAGGGAGCGGGACAAGAGACCCAGTACTTC.

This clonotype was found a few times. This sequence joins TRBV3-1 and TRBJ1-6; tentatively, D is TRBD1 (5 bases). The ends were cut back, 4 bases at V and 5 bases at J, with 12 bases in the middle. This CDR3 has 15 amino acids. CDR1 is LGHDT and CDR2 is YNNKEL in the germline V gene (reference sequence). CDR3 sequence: CASSRGTVDNSPLHF. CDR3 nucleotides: TGTGCCAGCAGCCGCGGGACGGTCGATAATTCACCCCTCCACTTT.

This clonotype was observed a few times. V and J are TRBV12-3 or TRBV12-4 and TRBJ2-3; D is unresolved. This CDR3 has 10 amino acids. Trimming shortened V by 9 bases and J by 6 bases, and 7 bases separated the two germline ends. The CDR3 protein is CASYDDTQYF. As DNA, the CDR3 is TGTGCCAGTTACGACGATACGCAGTATTTT.

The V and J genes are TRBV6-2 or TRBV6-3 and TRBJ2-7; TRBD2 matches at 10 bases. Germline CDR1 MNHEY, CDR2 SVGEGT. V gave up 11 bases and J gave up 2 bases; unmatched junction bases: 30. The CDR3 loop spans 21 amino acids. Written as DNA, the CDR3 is TGTGCCCCCAGGTGGTCTGGCAGGCACGGCCGAATAGCGGGGGGAACCTACGAGCAGTACGTC. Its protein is CAPRWSGRHGRIAGGTYEQYV.

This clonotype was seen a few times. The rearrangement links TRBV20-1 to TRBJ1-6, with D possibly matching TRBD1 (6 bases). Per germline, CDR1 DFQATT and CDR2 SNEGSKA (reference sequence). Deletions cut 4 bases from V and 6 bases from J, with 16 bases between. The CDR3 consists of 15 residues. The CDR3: CSAKRGAGGNSPLHF. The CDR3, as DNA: TGCAGTGCTAAGAGGGGGGCCGGCGGTAATTCACCCCTCCACTTT.

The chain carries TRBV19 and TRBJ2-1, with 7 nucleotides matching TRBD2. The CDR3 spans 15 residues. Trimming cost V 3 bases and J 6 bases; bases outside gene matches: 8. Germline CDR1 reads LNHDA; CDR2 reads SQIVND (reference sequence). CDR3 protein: CASSMSGVPRNEQFF. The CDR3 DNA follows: TGTGCCAGTAGTATGAGCGGGGTTCCTCGCAATGAGCAGTTCTTC. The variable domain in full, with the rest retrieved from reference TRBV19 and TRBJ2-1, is DGGITQSPKYLFRKEGQNVTLSCEQNLNHDAMYWYRQDPGQGLRLIYYSQIVNDFQKGDIAEGYSVSREKKESFPLTVTSAQKNPTAFYLCASSMSGVPRNEQFFGPGTRLTVL.

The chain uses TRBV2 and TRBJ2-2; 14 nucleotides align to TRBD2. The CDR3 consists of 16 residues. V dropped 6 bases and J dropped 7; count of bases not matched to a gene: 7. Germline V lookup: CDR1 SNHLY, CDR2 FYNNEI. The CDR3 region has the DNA TGTGCCAGCAGATTAGGGACTAGCGGGAGAATCGGGGAGCTGTTTTTT. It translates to CASRLGTSGRIGELFF.

CDR3: CSAPWGQGRIGELFF. CDR3 DNA sequence: TGCAGTGCCCCCTGGGGACAGGGGCGAATCGGGGAGCTGTTTTTT. The V gene is TRBV20-1, the J gene TRBJ2-2; 10 bases map to TRBD1. The junction had 11 bases not matched to a gene; V was cut back by 6 bases and J by 7 bases. The CDR3 has 15 amino acids. Germline CDR1 DFQATT, CDR2 SNEGSKA (reference sequence).

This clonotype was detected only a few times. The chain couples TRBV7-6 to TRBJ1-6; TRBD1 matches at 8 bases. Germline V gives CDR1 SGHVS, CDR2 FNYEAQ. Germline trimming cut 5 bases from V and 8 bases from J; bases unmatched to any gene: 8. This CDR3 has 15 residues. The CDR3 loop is CASSDRGQEDSPLHF. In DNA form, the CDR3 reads TGTGCCAGCAGCGACCGGGGACAGGAGGATTCACCCCTCCACTTT.

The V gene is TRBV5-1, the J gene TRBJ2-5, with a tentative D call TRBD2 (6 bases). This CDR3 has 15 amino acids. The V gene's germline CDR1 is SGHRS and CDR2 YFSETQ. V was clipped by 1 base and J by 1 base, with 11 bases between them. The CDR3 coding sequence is TGCGCCAGCAGCTTGAATGCCGGGAGCCAAGAGACCCAGTACTTC. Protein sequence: CASSLNAGSQETQYF.

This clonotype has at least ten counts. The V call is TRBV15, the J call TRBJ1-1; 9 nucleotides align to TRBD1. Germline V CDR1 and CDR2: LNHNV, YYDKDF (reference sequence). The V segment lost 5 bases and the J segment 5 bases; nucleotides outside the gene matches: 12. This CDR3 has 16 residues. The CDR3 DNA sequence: TGTGCCACCAGCCCCGGGTTAGACAGGGGGTGGACTGAAGCTTTCTTT. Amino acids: CATSPGLDRGWTEAFF.

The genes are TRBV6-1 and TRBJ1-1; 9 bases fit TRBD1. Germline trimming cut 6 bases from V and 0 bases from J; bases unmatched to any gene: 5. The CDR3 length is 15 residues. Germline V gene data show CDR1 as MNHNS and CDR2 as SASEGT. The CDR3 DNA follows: TGTGCCAGCAGACCGGGACAGGGAATGAACACTGAAGCTTTCTTT. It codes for CASRPGQGMNTEAFF.

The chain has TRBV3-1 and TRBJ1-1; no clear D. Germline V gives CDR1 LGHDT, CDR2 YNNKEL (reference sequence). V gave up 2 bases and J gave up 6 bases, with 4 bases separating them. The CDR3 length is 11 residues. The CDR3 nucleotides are TGTGCCAGCAGCCAATCTGCTGAAGCTTTCTTT. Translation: CASSQSAEAFF.

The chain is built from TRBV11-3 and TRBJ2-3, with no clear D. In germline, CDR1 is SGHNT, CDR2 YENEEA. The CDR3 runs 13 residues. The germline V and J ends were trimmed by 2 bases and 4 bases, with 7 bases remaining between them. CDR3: CASSLPPADTQYF. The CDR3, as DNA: TGTGCCAGCAGCTTACCCCCGGCAGATACGCAGTATTTT.

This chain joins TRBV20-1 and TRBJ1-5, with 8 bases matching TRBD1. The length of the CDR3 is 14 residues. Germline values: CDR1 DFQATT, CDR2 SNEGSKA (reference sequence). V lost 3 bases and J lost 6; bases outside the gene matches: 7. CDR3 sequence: CSASVDRVSQPQHF. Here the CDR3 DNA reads TGCAGTGCTAGTGTGGACAGGGTGAGTCAGCCCCAGCATTTT.

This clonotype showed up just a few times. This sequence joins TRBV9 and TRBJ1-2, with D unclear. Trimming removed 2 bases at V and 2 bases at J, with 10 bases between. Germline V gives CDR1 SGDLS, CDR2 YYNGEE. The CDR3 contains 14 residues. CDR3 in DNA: TGTGCCAGCAGCGTGGGCAGAACCAACTATGGCTACACCTTC. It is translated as CASSVGRTNYGYTF.

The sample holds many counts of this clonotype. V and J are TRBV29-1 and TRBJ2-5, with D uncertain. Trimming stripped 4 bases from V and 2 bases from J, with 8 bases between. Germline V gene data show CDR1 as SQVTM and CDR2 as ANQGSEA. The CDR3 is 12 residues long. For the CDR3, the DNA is TGCAGCGTTGGCCCATCGCAAGAGACCCAGTACTTC. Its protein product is CSVGPSQETQYF.

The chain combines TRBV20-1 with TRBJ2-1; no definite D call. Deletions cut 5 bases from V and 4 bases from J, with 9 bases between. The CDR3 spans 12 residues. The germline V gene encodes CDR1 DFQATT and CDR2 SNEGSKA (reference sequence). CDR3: CSAERTYNEQFF. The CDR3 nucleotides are TGCAGTGCTGAAAGAACATACAATGAGCAGTTCTTC.

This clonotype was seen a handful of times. Written as DNA, the CDR3 is TGTGCCAGCAGTTTGTGGACAGGGCGCGCAGATACGCAGTATTTT. Translating gives CASSLWTGRADTQYF. The rearrangement uses TRBV27 and TRBJ2-3; 8 nucleotides align to TRBD1. The trim removed 3 bases at V and 4 bases at J, leaving 6 bases unmatched. There are 15 residues in the CDR3. CDR1 is MNHEY, CDR2 SMNVEV, per germline (reference sequence).